The next 4 T cell receptor beta chains were all read from a single sample in a study of T cell responses to AZD1222 COVID-19 vaccine. The protocol was immunoSEQ multiplex PCR, while the TCRdb copy is restricted to in-frame clones and leaves out a portion. The table has roughly 130,000 clones, around 93% seen once. This specimen was peripheral blood, taken on day 0 of AZD1222 vaccination. Every receptor here comes from an adult in good health.

The genes are TRBV7-3 and TRBJ2-2; maybe TRBD1 (6 bases). CDR1 SGHTA and CDR2 FQGTGA come from the germline V gene. Trimming stripped 5 bases from V and 8 bases from J, with 15 bases between. The CDR3 is 14 amino acids. The CDR3: CASSPTRGSGELFF. CDR3 DNA sequence: TGTGCCAGCAGCCCGACCAGGGGCTCTGGGGAGCTGTTTTTT.

The chain links TRBV28 to TRBJ1-1; D is unclear. Trimming took 3 bases from V and 0 from J, leaving 11 bases between them. Germline CDR1 MDHEN, CDR2 SYDVKM. The CDR3 length is 15 residues. The CDR3 nucleotides read TGTGCCAGCAGTTTGTACAAGACCATGAACACTGAAGCTTTCTTT. This sequence encodes CASSLYKTMNTEAFF.

The J gene is TRBJ2-7, the V gene TRBV19; D gene unclear. V lost 4 bases to trimming and J lost 0 bases, with 13 bases between them. CDR1 is LNHDA and CDR2 is SQIVND in the germline V gene (reference sequence). This CDR3 contains 15 residues. CDR3 sequence (DNA): TGTGCCAGTAGTAAGGCAGAATATAGCTCCTACGAGCAGTACTTC. Translated, it gives CASSKAEYSSYEQYF.

This clone appeared a single time. This sequence joins TRBV30 and TRBJ1-3, with D tentatively TRBD1 (6 bases). The CDR3 has 13 amino acids. Trimming cost V 5 bases and J 2 bases, with 10 bases left between them. Per the germline V gene, CDR1 is GTSNPN and CDR2 is SVGIG (reference sequence). CDR3 amino acids: CAWDGQTGNTIYF. In DNA form, the CDR3 reads TGTGCCTGGGATGGACAGACTGGAAACACCATATATTTT.